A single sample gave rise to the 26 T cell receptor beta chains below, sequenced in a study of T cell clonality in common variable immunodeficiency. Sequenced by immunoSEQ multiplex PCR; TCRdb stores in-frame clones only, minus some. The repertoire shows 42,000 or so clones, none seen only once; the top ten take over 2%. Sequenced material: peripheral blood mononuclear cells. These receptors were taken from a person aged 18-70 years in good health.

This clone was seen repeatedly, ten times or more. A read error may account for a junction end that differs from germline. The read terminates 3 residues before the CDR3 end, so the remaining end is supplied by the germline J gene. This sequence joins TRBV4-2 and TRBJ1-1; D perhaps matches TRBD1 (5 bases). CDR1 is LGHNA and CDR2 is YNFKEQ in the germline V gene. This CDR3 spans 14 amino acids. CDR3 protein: CASTPDGGASEAFF. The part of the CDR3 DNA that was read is TGCGCCAGCACTCCGGACGGGGGAGCTTCTGAA.

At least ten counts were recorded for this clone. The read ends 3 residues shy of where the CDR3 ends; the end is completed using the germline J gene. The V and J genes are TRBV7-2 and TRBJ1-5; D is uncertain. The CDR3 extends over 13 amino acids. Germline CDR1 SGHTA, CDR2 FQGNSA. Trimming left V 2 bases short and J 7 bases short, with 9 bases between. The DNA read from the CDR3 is TGTGCCAGCAGCTTAAGTTCGGTCCAGCCC. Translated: CASSLSSVQP. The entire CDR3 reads CASSLSSVQPQHF.

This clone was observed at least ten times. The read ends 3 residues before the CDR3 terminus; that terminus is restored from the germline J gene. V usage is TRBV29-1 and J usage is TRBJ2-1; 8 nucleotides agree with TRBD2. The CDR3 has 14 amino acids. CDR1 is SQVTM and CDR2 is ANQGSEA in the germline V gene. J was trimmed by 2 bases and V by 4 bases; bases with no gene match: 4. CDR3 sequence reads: CSVVERGTYNEQFF. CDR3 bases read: TGCAGCGTTGTTGAGCGGGGGACCTACAATGAG.

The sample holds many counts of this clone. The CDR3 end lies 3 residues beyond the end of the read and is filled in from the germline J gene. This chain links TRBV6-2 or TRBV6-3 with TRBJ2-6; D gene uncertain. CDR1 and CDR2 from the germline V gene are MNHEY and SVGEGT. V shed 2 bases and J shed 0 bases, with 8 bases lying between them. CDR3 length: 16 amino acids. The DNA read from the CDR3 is TGTGCCAGCAGTTACCATGACTTCTCTGGGGCCAACGTC. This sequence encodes CASSYHDFSGANV. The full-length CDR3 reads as CASSYHDFSGANVLTF.

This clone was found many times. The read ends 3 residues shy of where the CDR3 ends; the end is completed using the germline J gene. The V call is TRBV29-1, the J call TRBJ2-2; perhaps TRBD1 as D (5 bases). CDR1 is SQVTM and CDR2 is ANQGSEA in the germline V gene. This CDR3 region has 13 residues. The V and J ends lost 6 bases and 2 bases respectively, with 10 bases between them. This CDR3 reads CSVTQVNTGELFF. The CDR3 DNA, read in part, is TGCAGCGTCACACAGGTTAACACCGGGGAG.

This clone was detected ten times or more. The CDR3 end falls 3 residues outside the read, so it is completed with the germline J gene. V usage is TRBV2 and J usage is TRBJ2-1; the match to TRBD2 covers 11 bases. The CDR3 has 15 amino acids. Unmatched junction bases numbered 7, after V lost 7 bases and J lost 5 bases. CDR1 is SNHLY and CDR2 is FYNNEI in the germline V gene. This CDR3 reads CASTLLAGGNNEQFF. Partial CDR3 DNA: TGTGCCAGCACCTTGCTAGCGGGGGGAAACAATGAG.

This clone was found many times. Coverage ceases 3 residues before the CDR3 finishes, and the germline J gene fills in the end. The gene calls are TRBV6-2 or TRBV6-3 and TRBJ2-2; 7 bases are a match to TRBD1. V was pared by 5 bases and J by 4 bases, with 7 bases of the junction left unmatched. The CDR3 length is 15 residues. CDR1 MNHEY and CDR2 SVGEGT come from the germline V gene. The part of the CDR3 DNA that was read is TGTGCCAGCAGTAATCGACAGGGCCTCACCGGGGAG. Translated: CASSNRQGLTGE. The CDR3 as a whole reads CASSNRQGLTGELFF.

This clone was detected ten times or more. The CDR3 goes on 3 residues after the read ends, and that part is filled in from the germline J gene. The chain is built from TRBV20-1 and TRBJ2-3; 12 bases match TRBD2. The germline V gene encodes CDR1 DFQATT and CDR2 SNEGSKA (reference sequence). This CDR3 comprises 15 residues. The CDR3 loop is CSAERLAGVRETQYF. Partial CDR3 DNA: TGCAGTGCGGAAAGACTAGCGGGAGTCCGGGAGACG.

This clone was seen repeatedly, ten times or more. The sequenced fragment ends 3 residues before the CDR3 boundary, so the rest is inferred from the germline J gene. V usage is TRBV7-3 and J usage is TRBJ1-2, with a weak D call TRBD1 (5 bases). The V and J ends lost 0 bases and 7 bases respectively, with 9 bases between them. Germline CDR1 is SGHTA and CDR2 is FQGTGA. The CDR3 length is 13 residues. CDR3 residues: CASSLTGGGGYTF. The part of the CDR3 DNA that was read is TGTGCCAGCAGCTTAACCGGGGGAGGTGGC.

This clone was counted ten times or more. The CDR3 bases that were read are TGCAGTGCTAGAGCTGGCCAGGGAAACATT. Translating gives CSARAGQGNI. In full, the CDR3 is CSARAGQGNIQYF. The chain employs TRBV20-1 and TRBJ2-4; tentatively, D is TRBD1 (5 bases). The read is 3 residues too short to cover the CDR3 end, so that end is filled in from the germline J gene. Between the trimmed V and J ends, which lost 1 base and 6 bases, there was a span of 10 bases. CDR3 length equals 13 residues. Germline assignment: CDR1 DFQATT and CDR2 SNEGSKA (reference sequence).

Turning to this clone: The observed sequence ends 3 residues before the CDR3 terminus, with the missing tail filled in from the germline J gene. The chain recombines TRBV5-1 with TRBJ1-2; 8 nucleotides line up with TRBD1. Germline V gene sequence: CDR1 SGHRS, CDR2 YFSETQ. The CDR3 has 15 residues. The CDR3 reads CASSQTGDRIHSYTF. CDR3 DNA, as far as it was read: TGCGCCAGCAGCCAGACAGGGGATCGGATCCATAGC.

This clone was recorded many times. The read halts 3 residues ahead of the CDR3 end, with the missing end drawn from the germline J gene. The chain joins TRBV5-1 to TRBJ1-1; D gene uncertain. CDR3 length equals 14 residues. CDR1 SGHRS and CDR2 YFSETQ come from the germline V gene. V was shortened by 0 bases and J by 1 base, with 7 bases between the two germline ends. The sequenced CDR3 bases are TGCGCCAGCAGCTTGGACAGATCGAACACTGAA. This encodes CASSLDRSNTE. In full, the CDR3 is CASSLDRSNTEAFF.

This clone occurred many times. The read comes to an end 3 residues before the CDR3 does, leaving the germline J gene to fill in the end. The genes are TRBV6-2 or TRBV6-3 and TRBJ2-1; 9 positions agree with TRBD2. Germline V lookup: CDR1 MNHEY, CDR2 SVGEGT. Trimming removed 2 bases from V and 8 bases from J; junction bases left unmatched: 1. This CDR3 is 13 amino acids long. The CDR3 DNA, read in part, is TGTGCCAGCAGTTACGGGACTAGCTATGAG. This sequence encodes CASSYGTSYE. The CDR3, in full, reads CASSYGTSYEQFF.

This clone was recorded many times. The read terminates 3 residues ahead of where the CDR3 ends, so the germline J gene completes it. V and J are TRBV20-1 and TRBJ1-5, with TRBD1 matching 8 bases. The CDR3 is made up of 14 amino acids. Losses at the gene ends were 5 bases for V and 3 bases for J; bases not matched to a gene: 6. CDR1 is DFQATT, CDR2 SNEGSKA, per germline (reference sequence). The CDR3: CSAGGTGHNQPQHF. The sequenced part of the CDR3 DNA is TGCAGTGCTGGAGGGACAGGACACAATCAGCCC.

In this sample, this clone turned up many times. CDR3 DNA, as far as it was read: TGCAGTGCCGTCTGGGACAGGGGTTCCTACGAG. It codes for CSAVWDRGSYE. The whole CDR3 protein is CSAVWDRGSYEQYF. The chain recombines TRBV20-1 with TRBJ2-7, with 10 positions matching TRBD1. The read terminates 3 residues ahead of where the CDR3 ends, so the germline J gene completes it. From germline, CDR1 is DFQATT and CDR2 SNEGSKA (reference sequence). The CDR3 covers 14 residues. The V and J ends lost 6 bases and 1 base, in that order; junction bases with no gene match: 6.

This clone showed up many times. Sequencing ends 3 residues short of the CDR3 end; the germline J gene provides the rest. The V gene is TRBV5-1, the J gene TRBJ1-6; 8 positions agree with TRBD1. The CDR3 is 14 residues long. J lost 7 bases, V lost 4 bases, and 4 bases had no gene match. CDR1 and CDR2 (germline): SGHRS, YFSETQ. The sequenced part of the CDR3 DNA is TGCGCCAGCAGCCCAGGGGGCGCGAATTCACCC. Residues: CASSPGGANSP. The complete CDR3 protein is CASSPGGANSPLHF. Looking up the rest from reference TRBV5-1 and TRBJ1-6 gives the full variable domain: KAGVTQTPRYLIKTRGQQVTLSCSPISGHRSVSWYQQTPGQGLQFLFEYFSETQRNKGNFPGRFSGRQFSNSRSEMNVSTLELGDSALYLCASSPGGANSPLHFGNGTRLTVT.

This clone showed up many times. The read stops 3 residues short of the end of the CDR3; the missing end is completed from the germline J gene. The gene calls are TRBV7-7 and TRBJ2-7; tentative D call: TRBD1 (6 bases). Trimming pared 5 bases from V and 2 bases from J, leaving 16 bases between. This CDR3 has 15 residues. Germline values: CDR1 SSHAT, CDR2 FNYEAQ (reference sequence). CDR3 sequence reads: CASSLGPAGAYEQYF. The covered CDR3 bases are TGTGCCAGCAGCCTAGGACCAGCAGGGGCCTACGAG.

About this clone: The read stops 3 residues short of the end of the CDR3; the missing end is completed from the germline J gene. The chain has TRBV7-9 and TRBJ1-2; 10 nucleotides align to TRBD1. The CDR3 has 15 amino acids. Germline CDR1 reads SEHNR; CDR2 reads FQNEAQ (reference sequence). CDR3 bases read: TGTGCCAGCAGCGTTGGGCAGACAGGGGGCGATGAA. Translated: CASSVGQTGGDE. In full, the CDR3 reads CASSVGQTGGDEYTF.

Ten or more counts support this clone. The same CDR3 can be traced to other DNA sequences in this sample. The sequenced part of the CDR3 DNA is TGTGCCAGTAGTATCGCAGGGGGCTCCTACAATGAG. It codes for CASSIAGGSYNE. The entire CDR3 sequence reads CASSIAGGSYNEQFF. V is TRBV19 and J is TRBJ2-1; 7 nucleotides match TRBD1. The read is 3 residues too short to cover the CDR3 end, so that end is filled in from the germline J gene. Trimming cost V 3 bases and J 0 bases; bases outside gene matches: 2. Germline CDR1 is LNHDA and CDR2 is SQIVND (reference sequence). CDR3 size: 15 residues.

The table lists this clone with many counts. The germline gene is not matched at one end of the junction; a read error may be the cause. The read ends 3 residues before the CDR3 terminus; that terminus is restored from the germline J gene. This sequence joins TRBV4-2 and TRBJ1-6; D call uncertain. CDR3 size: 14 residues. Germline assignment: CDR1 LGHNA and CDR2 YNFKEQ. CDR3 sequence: CASSQRLYNSPLHF. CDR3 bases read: TGCGCCAGCAGCCAACGTCTTTATAATTCACCC.

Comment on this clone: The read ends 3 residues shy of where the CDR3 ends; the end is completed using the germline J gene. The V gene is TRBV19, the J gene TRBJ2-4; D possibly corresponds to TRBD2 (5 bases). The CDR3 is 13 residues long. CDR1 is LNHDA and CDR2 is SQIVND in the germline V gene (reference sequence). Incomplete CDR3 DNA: TGTGCCAGTAGTATACCAGCCAGCGGAGGT. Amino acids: CASSIPASGG. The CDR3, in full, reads CASSIPASGGQYF.

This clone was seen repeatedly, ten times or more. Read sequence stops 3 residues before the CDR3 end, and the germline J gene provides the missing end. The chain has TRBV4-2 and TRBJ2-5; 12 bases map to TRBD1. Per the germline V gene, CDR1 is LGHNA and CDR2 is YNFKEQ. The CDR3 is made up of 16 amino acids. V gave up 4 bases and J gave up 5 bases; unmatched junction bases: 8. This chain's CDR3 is CASSREGDRGQETQYF. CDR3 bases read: TGTGCCAGCAGCCGAGAAGGGGACAGGGGGCAGGAGACC.

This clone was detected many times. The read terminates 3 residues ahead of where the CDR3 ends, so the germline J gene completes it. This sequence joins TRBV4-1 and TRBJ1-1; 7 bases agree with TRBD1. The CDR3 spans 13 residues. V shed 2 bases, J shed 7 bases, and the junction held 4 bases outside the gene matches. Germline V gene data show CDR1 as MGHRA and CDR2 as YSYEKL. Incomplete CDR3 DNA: TGCGCCAGCAGCCAACCTACAGGGGATGAA. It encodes CASSQPTGDE. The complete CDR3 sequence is CASSQPTGDEAFF.

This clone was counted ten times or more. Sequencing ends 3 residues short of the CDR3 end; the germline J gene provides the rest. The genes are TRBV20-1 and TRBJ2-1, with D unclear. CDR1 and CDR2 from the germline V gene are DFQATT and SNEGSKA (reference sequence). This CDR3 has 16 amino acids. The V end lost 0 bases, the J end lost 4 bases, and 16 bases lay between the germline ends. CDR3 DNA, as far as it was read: TGCAGTGCTAGAGATCGAACGACACTCCTGTACAATGAG. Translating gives CSARDRTTLLYNE. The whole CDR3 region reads CSARDRTTLLYNEQFF.

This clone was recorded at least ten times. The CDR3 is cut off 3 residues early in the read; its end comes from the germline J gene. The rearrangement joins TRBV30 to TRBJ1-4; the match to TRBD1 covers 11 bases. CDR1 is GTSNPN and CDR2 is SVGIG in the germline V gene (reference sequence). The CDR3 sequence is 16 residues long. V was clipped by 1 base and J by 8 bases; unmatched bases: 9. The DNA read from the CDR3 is TGTGCCTGGAGTGGAGGACAGGGGGCGTTTTTGGAAAAA. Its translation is CAWSGGQGAFLEK. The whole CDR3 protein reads CAWSGGQGAFLEKLFF.

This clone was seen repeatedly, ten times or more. The CDR3: CASMGDRVQGAFF. CDR3 bases read: TGTGCCAGTATGGGGGACAGGGTTCAGGGG. The chain recombines TRBV19 with TRBJ1-1; the match to TRBD1 covers 9 bases. The DNA ends 3 residues before the CDR3 does, and the rest of the CDR3 is filled in from the germline J gene. CDR3 size: 13 residues. Germline V gene data show CDR1 as LNHDA and CDR2 as SQIVND (reference sequence).